These 10 T cell receptor beta chains came from one sample sequenced in a study of blood T cells in healthy people across ages. With a J-beta primer mix and a sample-barcoded 5' primer, a second PCR ran 7 to 11 cycles. MiXCR was run by TCRdb on the 5' RACE reads, yielding one entry per CDR3 protein. The sample has about 570,000 distinct CDR3 sequences; 27% are singletons. The sequenced material came from blood. The receptors shown here come from a woman in her sixties or seventies in good health.

The rearrangement joins TRBV7-8 to TRBJ2-5; 8 bases are shared with TRBD1. With V trimmed by 4 bases and J by 5 bases, 9 bases remained unmatched. CDR1 and CDR2 from the germline V gene are SGHVS and FQNEAQ. The CDR3 is 15 residues long. As DNA, the CDR3 is TGTGCCAGCAGCTCTTCCGGACAGGGAAGGGAGACCCAGTACTTC. It is translated as CASSSSGQGRETQYF.

The J gene is TRBJ1-6, the V gene TRBV7-2, with TRBD1 as a possible D gene (6 bases). V dropped 5 bases and J dropped 7 bases, with 15 bases sitting between them. The germline V gene encodes CDR1 SGHTA and CDR2 FQGNSA. The CDR3 length is 15 residues. The CDR3 nucleotides are TGTGCCAGCAGCAGGGGGGCGGGCGGAAATTCACCCCTCCACTTT. Translated, it gives CASSRGAGGNSPLHF.

This clonotype was detected only a few times. The chain has TRBV20-1 and TRBJ2-5; D gene ambiguous. V was shortened by 3 bases and J by 2 bases, with 7 bases between the two germline ends. CDR1 and CDR2 (germline): DFQATT, SNEGSKA (reference sequence). This CDR3 has 12 residues. This CDR3 is CSASPLQETQYF. DNA for the CDR3: TGCAGTGCTAGCCCCTTGCAAGAGACCCAGTACTTC.

V usage is TRBV7-2 and J usage is TRBJ1-2; 7 bases are shared with TRBD1. The germline V gene has CDR1 SGHTA and CDR2 FQGNSA. The J segment lost 0 bases and the V segment lost 3 bases, leaving 4 bases of the junction unmatched. The CDR3 covers 15 residues. The CDR3 reads CASSFGQAANYGYTF. CDR3 DNA: TGTGCCAGCAGCTTCGGACAGGCAGCTAACTATGGCTACACCTTC.

The chain recombines TRBV6-5 with TRBJ1-1; 7 bases are a match to TRBD1. Unmatched junction bases numbered 13, after V lost 5 bases and J lost 4 bases. The germline CDR1 and CDR2 sequences are MNHEY and SVGAGI. The CDR3 is 16 residues long. CDR3 nucleotides: TGTGCCAGCAGTCGCACCGGGACAGCGGTAAGCACTGAAGCTTTCTTT. Its protein product is CASSRTGTAVSTEAFF.

This clonotype was seen only once. V gene TRBV20-1 combines with J gene TRBJ1-2; D gene ambiguous. This CDR3 region has 8 residues. V lost 3 bases and J lost 10, with 3 bases in between. CDR1 is DFQATT and CDR2 is SNEGSKA in the germline V gene (reference sequence). The CDR3 protein is CSASYYTF. Written as DNA, the CDR3 is TGCAGTGCTAGTTACTACACCTTC.

This clonotype was counted between two and nine times. J is TRBJ1-4 and V is TRBV6-1; perhaps TRBD1 as D (5 bases). CDR1 is MNHNS, CDR2 SASEGT, per germline. With 5 bases removed from V and 0 bases from J, the gap between germline ends came to 13 bases. CDR3 size: 16 residues. CDR3 coding DNA: TGTGCCAGCAGTCGCCTTGGGGGAGCAACTAATGAAAAACTGTTTTTT. Translating gives CASSRLGGATNEKLFF.

This clonotype was picked up a small number of times. The gene calls are TRBV27 and TRBJ2-2, with 9 bases matching TRBD1. Trimming took 5 bases from V and 3 from J; bases not matched to a gene: 7. Germline lookup yields CDR1 MNHEY and CDR2 SMNVEV (reference sequence). The CDR3 is 16 residues long. The CDR3 nucleotides read TGTGCCAGCAGTCGCGGGGACAGGGTGGACACCGGGGAGCTGTTTTTT. Its protein is CASSRGDRVDTGELFF.

This clonotype was seen a handful of times. The rearrangement uses TRBV9 and TRBJ2-5, with D possibly matching TRBD2 (6 bases). The CDR3 has 14 amino acids. Trimming shortened V by 2 bases and J by 2 bases, and 10 bases separated the two germline ends. Germline values: CDR1 SGDLS, CDR2 YYNGEE. The CDR3 reads CASSVFGGQETQYF. The CDR3 DNA sequence: TGTGCCAGCAGCGTGTTCGGGGGACAAGAGACCCAGTACTTC. Together with reference TRBV9 and TRBJ2-5, the CDR3 gives the full variable domain: DSGVTQTPKHLITATGQRVTLRCSPRSGDLSVYWYQQSLDQGLQFLIQYYNGEERAKGNILERFSAQQFPDLHSELNLSSLELGDSALYFCASSVFGGQETQYFGPGTRLLVL.

This clonotype was counted ten times or more. The gene calls are TRBV20-1 and TRBJ2-5, with D unclear. There are 12 residues in the CDR3. V was shortened by 3 bases and J by 5 bases, with 10 bases between the two germline ends. CDR1 DFQATT and CDR2 SNEGSKA come from the germline V gene (reference sequence). Here the CDR3 reads CSARGLRETQYF. In DNA, the CDR3 is TGCAGTGCTAGGGGTTTAAGGGAGACCCAGTACTTC.